The entry below gives a single TCR beta chain sequence along with its context. No antigen is known for it. No base-level quality is on record; no much larger clone is a single base apart. TCRbeta CDR3 regions were amplified from genomic DNA using the immunoSEQ Assay, a bias-controlled multiplex PCR. Per the source publication's procedure: The number of nucleated cells in each sample was estimated from the amplification of reference gene primers within the assay. To quantify the absolute abundance of each unique TCRbeta CDR3 rearrangement, sequence reads were collapsed and filtered. For each sample, productive Simpson clonality was calculated as the square root of Simpson's diversity index across productive rearrangements. The clones in this table, taken by TCRdb from immuneACCESS, are in-frame only. Not every clone is retained; where verified, under half of the shortfall comes from an unresolved V gene, and the cause of the rest is unknown. The D gene and trimming were derived from the DNA, and the V and J assignments and clone size from that table. The sample contains under 150,000 clones, approximately 80% of them found a single time. Clones ranked in the top ten supply roughly 13% of the sample.

Whole blood was collected in K2EDTA tubes by collaborating institutions according to the institutions' own protocols. Collaborator samples were shipped for TCRbeta analysis as frozen whole blood, isolated PBMCs, or DNA extracted from either sample type. The entry originates in a study of blood T cell repertoires in COVID-19 (dated by TCRdb to about 2020). About the investigation overall: Samples from collaborators originated in the United States, Italy and Spain and spanned both the acute and convalescent phases of COVID-19. The material from the prospective study consisted of cDNA or gDNA derived from T cells, B-cell-depleted T cells, or PBMCs. The dataset comprised deeply sampled blood TCRbeta repertoires from subjects exposed to, actively infected with, or recovered from COVID-19. A freely available public database, intended as a resource for researchers studying the immune response to SARS-CoV-2, is where the repertoires were released. Samples were obtained from the ongoing ImmuneRACE study (first 160 participants) and from approximately 1,200 subjects provided by 6 global collaborators. A de-identified subject ID, COVID-19 status, age in years and sex were almost always included in the sample metadata. Where HLA class I and class II types were available, the types were taken from metadata supplied by the sample provider, not from assay-based typing.

What the authors observed across the whole study: The amount of clinical and demographic metadata varied by source and participant and was provided uncurated.

V and J are trimmed by 5 bases and 2 bases, and the gene matches miss 8 bases of the junction. The CDR3 goes from the cysteine to the phenylalanine over 17 residues. CDR3 DNA only is kept here, 51 bases in frame from base 1. The CDR1 and CDR2 encoded by the germline V gene (reference sequence) are MNHEY and SMNVEV. The chain is made from TRBV27 and TRBJ2-7; the junction holds 14 bases that match TRBD2. The clonotype was recovered from a man between 60 and 75 years old with active or convalescent COVID-19. Sequencing was carried out using peripheral blood. The nucleotide sequence is given as TGTGCCAGCAGTGCCGGACTAGCGGGAGGACCCCCCTACGAGCAGTACTTC. It specifies CASSAGLAGGPPYEQYF.